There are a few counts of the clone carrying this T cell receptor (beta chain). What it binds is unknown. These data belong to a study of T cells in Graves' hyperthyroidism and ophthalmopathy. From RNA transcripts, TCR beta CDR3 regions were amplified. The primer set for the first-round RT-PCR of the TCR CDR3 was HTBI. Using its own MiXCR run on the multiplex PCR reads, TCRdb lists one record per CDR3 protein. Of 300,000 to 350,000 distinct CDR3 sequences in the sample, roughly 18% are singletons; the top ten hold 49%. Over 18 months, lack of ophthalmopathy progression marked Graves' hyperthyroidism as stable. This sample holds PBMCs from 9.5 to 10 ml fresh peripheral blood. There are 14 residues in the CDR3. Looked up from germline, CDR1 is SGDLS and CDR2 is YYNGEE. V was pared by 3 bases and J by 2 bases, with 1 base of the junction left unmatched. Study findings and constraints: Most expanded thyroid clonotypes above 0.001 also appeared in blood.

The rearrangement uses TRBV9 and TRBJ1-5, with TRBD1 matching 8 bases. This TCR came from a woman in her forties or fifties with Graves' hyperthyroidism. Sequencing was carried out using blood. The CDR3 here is CASSETGGNQPQHF. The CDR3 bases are TGTGCCAGCAGCGAGACAGGGGGCAATCAGCCCCAGCATTTT.